These 28 T cell receptor beta chains originate from one sample sequenced in a study of cytomegalovirus exposure and HLA in healthy donors. It was with 60 Vbeta and 13 Jbeta primers that the PCR ran. TCRdb keeps only in-frame clones here, not all; method: immunoSEQ multiplex PCR. The data show about 120,000 clones, about three quarters seen once. Source material: PBMCs. The source of these receptors is a woman in her twenties or thirties in good health and CMV-seropositive.

The chain combines TRBV7-2 with TRBJ2-3, with 10 bases fitting TRBD2. The CDR3 has 15 amino acids. Unmatched junction bases numbered 4, after V lost 5 bases and J lost 2 bases. The germline CDR1 and CDR2 sequences are SGHTA and FQGNSA. CDR3 loop: CASSPSGGATDTQYF. CDR3 bases: TGTGCCAGCAGCCCGAGCGGGGGGGCCACAGATACGCAGTATTTT.

This clone was detected a few times. The J gene is TRBJ1-5, the V gene TRBV19, with no clear D. Per the germline V gene, CDR1 is LNHDA and CDR2 is SQIVND (reference sequence). The V end was cut by 3 bases, the J end by 0 bases, with 12 bases between. The CDR3 loop spans 16 amino acids. The CDR3 reads CASSIFAGNSNQPQHF. Written as DNA, the CDR3 is TGTGCCAGTAGTATTTTCGCGGGGAATAGCAATCAGCCCCAGCATTTT.

This chain joins TRBV10-3 and TRBJ1-2, with TRBD1 identical over 8 bases. The CDR3 extends over 13 amino acids. J was trimmed by 10 bases and V by 4 bases; bases with no gene match: 8. Germline CDR1 ENHRY, CDR2 SYGVKD. CDR3 protein: CAISVPDREDYTF. In DNA, the CDR3 is TGTGCCATCAGTGTCCCGGACAGGGAAGACTACACCTTC.

The V call is TRBV4-2, the J call TRBJ1-2; 8 bases agree with TRBD1. Germline V gives CDR1 LGHNA, CDR2 YNFKEQ. Trimming removed 2 bases from V and 6 bases from J; junction bases left unmatched: 11. This CDR3 is built from 16 residues. DNA for the CDR3: TGTGCCAGCAGCCAACCCACTCCGGGACAGGTCAATGGCTACACCTTC. Its translation is CASSQPTPGQVNGYTF.

This sequence joins TRBV29-1 and TRBJ1-1; maybe TRBD1 (6 bases). This CDR3 contains 12 residues. The V gene's germline CDR1 is SQVTM and CDR2 ANQGSEA. Deletions cut 6 bases from V and 6 bases from J, with 14 bases between. This CDR3 reads CSVETGRAEAFF. Here the CDR3 DNA reads TGCAGCGTCGAGACAGGTCGCGCTGAAGCTTTCTTT.

The chain is built from TRBV5-1 and TRBJ1-1; D not resolved. The CDR3 sequence is 14 residues long. V gave up 0 bases and J gave up 4 bases, with 10 bases separating them. Looked up from germline, CDR1 is SGHRS and CDR2 is YFSETQ. CDR3 sequence: CASSLASTGTEAFF. Here the CDR3 DNA reads TGCGCCAGCAGCTTGGCCTCTACCGGCACTGAAGCTTTCTTT.

V and J are TRBV7-2 and TRBJ2-1; 9 bases are a match to TRBD2. The trim removed 4 bases at V and 9 bases at J, leaving 16 bases unmatched. The CDR3 covers 17 residues. CDR1 and CDR2 (germline): SGHTA, FQGNSA. CDR3 region: CASSSSRGGATVPEQFF. CDR3 coding DNA: TGTGCCAGCAGCTCTTCGCGCGGGGGGGCTACTGTTCCTGAGCAGTTCTTC.

The chain joins TRBV21-1 to TRBJ1-5. TRBV21-1 is listed as a pseudogene. The CDR3 contains 16 residues. The CDR3 coding sequence is TGTGCCAGCAGCAAAGCGCTCAAGTGGTCGGGTAAGCCCCAGCATTTT. This sequence encodes CASSKALKWSGKPQHF.

This chain joins TRBV14 and TRBJ2-1; 7 bases agree with TRBD2. Germline CDR1 SGHDN, CDR2 FVKESK. V lost 3 bases and J lost 0; bases outside the gene matches: 17. The CDR3 extends over 20 amino acids. Here the CDR3 reads CASSQSSSQRGGHSYNEQFF. The DNA of the CDR3 is TGTGCCAGCAGCCAGTCCTCCTCCCAGCGGGGAGGTCACTCCTACAATGAGCAGTTCTTC.

The chain has TRBV7-9 and TRBJ2-3; TRBD1 matches at 8 bases. Germline V CDR1 and CDR2: SEHNR, FQNEAQ (reference sequence). The CDR3 sequence is 15 residues long. Trimming took 4 bases from V and 6 from J; bases not matched to a gene: 9. The CDR3 loop reads CASSSGQGRFDTQYF. Written as DNA, the CDR3 is TGTGCCAGCAGCTCTGGACAGGGAAGGTTTGATACGCAGTATTTT.

As DNA, the CDR3 is TGTGCCAGCAGCGGGGGGGGCGGGGAGCTGTTTTTT. Protein: CASSGGGGELFF. The gene calls are TRBV4-2 and TRBJ2-2; 7 bases align to TRBD2. CDR3 size: 12 residues. CDR1 and CDR2 (germline): LGHNA, YNFKEQ. V was clipped by 5 bases and J by 7 bases; unmatched bases: 1.

The chain employs TRBV4-3 and TRBJ2-5; 9 positions match TRBD1. Germline values: CDR1 LGHNA, CDR2 YSLEER. J lost 3 bases, V lost 4 bases, and 12 bases had no gene match. This CDR3 is 17 amino acids long. CDR3 coding DNA: TGCGCCAGCAGCCTTAGCCCTCTGCGGGACAGGGAAGAGACCCAGTACTTC. As protein: CASSLSPLRDREETQYF.

J is TRBJ1-2 and V is TRBV19, with D maybe TRBD1 (5 bases). Germline V gene lookup returns CDR1 LNHDA and CDR2 SQIVND (reference sequence). This CDR3 has 14 residues. V was trimmed by 6 bases and J by 4 bases, leaving 15 bases between them. The CDR3 here is CASRSAGGGYGYTF. CDR3 coding DNA: TGTGCCAGTAGATCGGCTGGGGGGGGCTATGGCTACACCTTC.

The chain has TRBV11-3 and TRBJ2-2; 9 nucleotides line up with TRBD2. The germline gives CDR1 SGHNT, CDR2 YENEEA. Trimming removed 6 bases from V and 4 bases from J; junction bases left unmatched: 3. The CDR3 covers 14 residues. DNA of the CDR3: TGTGCCAGCAGTGCGGGGGGGTCCACCGGGGAGCTGTTTTTT. Its protein is CASSAGGSTGELFF.

The J gene is TRBJ1-2, the V gene TRBV4-3, with 7 bases lining up with TRBD1. The CDR3 is 17 residues long. The V gene's germline CDR1 is LGHNA and CDR2 YSLEER. Unmatched junction bases numbered 11, after V lost 4 bases and J lost 0 bases. CDR3 DNA sequence: TGCGCCAGCAGCCTCCGGACAGGTTACACAACTAACTATGGCTACACCTTC. This sequence encodes CASSLRTGYTTNYGYTF.

The chain couples TRBV5-1 to TRBJ2-5, with a tentative D call TRBD2 (5 bases). The CDR3 covers 15 residues. Between the trimmed V and J ends, which lost 3 bases and 3 bases, there was a span of 15 bases. Germline CDR1 and CDR2: SGHRS and YFSETQ. The CDR3: CASSYPDLGEETQYF. CDR3 DNA sequence: TGCGCCAGCAGCTACCCGGACCTCGGGGAAGAGACCCAGTACTTC. Full variable domain (rest looked up from reference TRBV5-1 and TRBJ2-5): KAGVTQTPRYLIKTRGQQVTLSCSPISGHRSVSWYQQTPGQGLQFLFEYFSETQRNKGNFPGRFSGRQFSNSRSEMNVSTLELGDSALYLCASSYPDLGEETQYFGPGTRLLVL.

For the CDR3, the DNA is TGTGCCAGCAGCCCCCGTGGGGGGTCGAACACTGAAGCTTTCTTT. This encodes CASSPRGGSNTEAFF. The chain has TRBV9 and TRBJ1-1, with TRBD1 as a possible D gene (5 bases). The V end lost 4 bases, the J end lost 1 base, and 14 bases lay between the germline ends. CDR1 SGDLS and CDR2 YYNGEE come from the germline V gene. The CDR3 extends over 15 amino acids.

V gene TRBV19 combines with J gene TRBJ1-2; the D is unclear. Between the trimmed V and J ends, which lost 5 bases and 8 bases, there was a span of 12 bases. CDR1 is LNHDA, CDR2 SQIVND, per germline (reference sequence). The CDR3 length is 12 residues. The CDR3 sequence is CASSPREGGYTF. The CDR3 DNA follows: TGTGCCAGTAGTCCGCGGGAGGGAGGCTACACCTTC. Full variable domain (outside the CDR3, taken from reference TRBV19 and TRBJ1-2): DGGITQSPKYLFRKEGQNVTLSCEQNLNHDAMYWYRQDPGQGLRLIYYSQIVNDFQKGDIAEGYSVSREKKESFPLTVTSAQKNPTAFYLCASSPREGGYTFGSGTRLTVV.

The rearrangement links TRBV27 to TRBJ1-6; 7 nucleotides agree with TRBD1. From germline, CDR1 is MNHEY and CDR2 SMNVEV (reference sequence). This CDR3 is built from 13 residues. The junction had 1 base not matched to a gene; V was cut back by 3 bases and J by 8 bases. The CDR3 reads CASSFTGDSPLHF. In DNA form, the CDR3 reads TGTGCCAGCAGTTTCACAGGGGATTCACCCCTCCACTTT.

The V gene is TRBV7-2, the J gene TRBJ2-5, with TRBD2 identical over 15 bases. Germline values: CDR1 SGHTA, CDR2 FQGNSA. The CDR3 totals 14 residues. The V and J ends lost 5 bases and 7 bases, in that order; junction bases with no gene match: 2. The CDR3 coding sequence is TGTGCCAGCAGCCCGGGACTAGCGGGGGGGACCCAGTACTTC. This encodes CASSPGLAGGTQYF.

V usage is TRBV7-9 and J usage is TRBJ2-1; 7 bases line up with TRBD1. The CDR3 is 15 residues long. V shed 5 bases, J shed 0 bases, and the junction held 4 bases outside the gene matches. Germline V CDR1 and CDR2: SEHNR, FQNEAQ (reference sequence). The CDR3, as DNA: TGTGCCAGCAGCCGCGACAGGGACTCCTACAATGAGCAGTTCTTC. It encodes CASSRDRDSYNEQFF. The complete variable domain, with remaining parts taken from reference TRBV7-9 and TRBJ2-1, reads DTGVSQNPRHKITKRGQNVTFRCDPISEHNRLYWYRQTLGQGPEFLTYFQNEAQLEKSRLLSDRFSAERPKGSFSTLEIQRTEQGDSAMYLCASSRDRDSYNEQFFGPGTRLTVL.

CDR3 protein: CASSQDPEGGTEAFF. Here the CDR3 DNA reads TGCGCCAGCAGCCAAGATCCCGAGGGCGGCACTGAAGCTTTCTTT. V and J are TRBV4-3 and TRBJ1-1; D not resolved. CDR1 is LGHNA, CDR2 YSLEER, per germline. The CDR3 runs to 15 residues. With 0 bases removed from V and 4 bases from J, the gap between germline ends came to 12 bases.

The chain links TRBV7-2 to TRBJ2-5, with D uncertain. CDR1 and CDR2 (germline): SGHTA, FQGNSA. This CDR3 comprises 12 residues. With 1 base removed from V and 9 bases from J, the gap between germline ends came to 9 bases. CDR3: CASSLGQDSQYF. CDR3 DNA sequence: TGTGCCAGCAGCTTAGGGCAGGATTCCCAGTACTTC.

The genes are TRBV12-5 and TRBJ2-5; D is perhaps TRBD1 (6 bases). Germline lookup yields CDR1 LGHNT and CDR2 FRNRAP. The CDR3 runs to 12 residues. V was pared by 9 bases and J by 5 bases, with 13 bases between. The chain's CDR3 is CASLQGQETQYF. CDR3 DNA: TGTGCTAGCTTACAGGGCCAGGAGACCCAGTACTTC.

This chain uses TRBV30 with TRBJ1-1, with unresolved D. Germline-derived CDR1 and CDR2 are GTSNPN and SVGIG (reference sequence). V dropped 2 bases and J dropped 2 bases, with 9 bases sitting between them. There are 13 residues in the CDR3. In DNA, the CDR3 is TGTGCCTGGAGTCTGCGCCCAAACACTGAAGCTTTCTTT. The encoded protein is CAWSLRPNTEAFF.

The rearrangement joins TRBV28 to TRBJ1-5; D is undetermined. This CDR3 comprises 14 residues. Germline V gene data show CDR1 as MDHEN and CDR2 as SYDVKM. V was cut by 11 bases and J by 9 bases, with 23 bases left in between. The CDR3 nucleotides read TGTGCCGGAGTCGAGGCCCAGTGGGGAGGGCCCCAGCATTTT. Its protein is CAGVEAQWGGPQHF.

The rearrangement uses TRBV29-1 and TRBJ2-4; perhaps TRBD1 as D (6 bases). Germline-derived CDR1 and CDR2 are SQVTM and ANQGSEA. This CDR3 spans 15 amino acids. V lost 6 bases and J 6 bases, leaving 21 bases between the germline ends. This CDR3 is CSVIRAQGYGNIQYF. In DNA, the CDR3 is TGCAGCGTGATACGGGCACAGGGATACGGAAACATTCAGTACTTC.

The chain couples TRBV7-9 to TRBJ2-3; D gene uncertain. Deletions cut 5 bases from V and 6 bases from J, with 6 bases between. The CDR3 runs 11 residues. Germline CDR1 and CDR2: SEHNR and FQNEAQ (reference sequence). CDR3 loop: CASSIRDTQYF. CDR3 nucleotide sequence: TGTGCCAGCAGCATACGGGATACGCAGTATTTT. The full variable domain, with the rest looked up from reference TRBV7-9 and TRBJ2-3, is DTGVSQNPRHKITKRGQNVTFRCDPISEHNRLYWYRQTLGQGPEFLTYFQNEAQLEKSRLLSDRFSAERPKGSFSTLEIQRTEQGDSAMYLCASSIRDTQYFGPGTRLTVL.